These 5 T cell receptor beta chains originate from one sample sequenced in a study of beta chain features in type 1 diabetes. As every portion of the isolated RNA was reverse transcribed, the sequencing read expressed TCRB transcripts. The method was immunoSEQ multiplex PCR; TCRdb's version includes in-frame clones alone and lacks a portion of them. The table lists tens of thousands of clones, around a third of them singletons. The source material was stem cell memory CD4+ T cells from blood. The receptors come from a woman younger than 35 in good health.

The chain couples TRBV7-9 to TRBJ2-1, with TRBD2 matching 14 bases. The CDR3 is made up of 15 amino acids. The ends lost 5 bases at V and 7 bases at J; junction bases unmatched: 4. Germline CDR1 is SEHNR and CDR2 is FQNEAQ (reference sequence). The CDR3 bases are TGTGCCAGCAGCCCGGGGACTAGCGGGGGTAATGAGCAGTTCTTC. This translates into CASSPGTSGGNEQFF. The full variable domain, in which reference TRBV7-9 and TRBJ2-1 provide the parts outside the CDR3, is DTGVSQNPRHKITKRGQNVTFRCDPISEHNRLYWYRQTLGQGPEFLTYFQNEAQLEKSRLLSDRFSAERPKGSFSTLEIQRTEQGDSAMYLCASSPGTSGGNEQFFGPGTRLTVL.

The chain uses TRBV7-2 and TRBJ2-7; no firm D call. Germline values: CDR1 SGHTA, CDR2 FQGNSA. V lost 2 bases and J 0 bases, leaving 8 bases between the germline ends. CDR3 size: 14 residues. The CDR3 region is CASSLMLSSYEQYF. The DNA for the CDR3 is TGTGCCAGCAGCTTAATGTTGAGCTCCTACGAGCAGTACTTC.

The rearrangement joins TRBV5-1 to TRBJ2-3, with TRBD1 as a possible D gene (6 bases). From germline, CDR1 is SGHRS and CDR2 YFSETQ. The CDR3 loop spans 14 amino acids. V dropped 0 bases and J dropped 4 bases, with 9 bases sitting between them. The CDR3 region is CASSLEQGADTQYF. The CDR3 DNA follows: TGCGCCAGCAGCTTGGAACAGGGTGCAGATACGCAGTATTTT.

The chain links TRBV30 to TRBJ2-2; 8 positions match TRBD1. Trimming took 4 bases from V and 6 from J; bases not matched to a gene: 7. Per the germline V gene, CDR1 is GTSNPN and CDR2 is SVGIG (reference sequence). The CDR3 has 14 residues. The CDR3 DNA reads TGTGCCTGGAATGAGCAGGGGGCGGCCGGGGAGCTGTTTTTT. Protein product: CAWNEQGAAGELFF.

This clone has just a few counts. V gene TRBV4-1 combines with J gene TRBJ1-2, with 8 bases that match TRBD1. V dropped 0 bases and J dropped 2; count of bases not matched to a gene: 2. There are 15 residues in the CDR3. Germline CDR1 reads MGHRA; CDR2 reads YSYEKL. The DNA for the CDR3 is TGCGCCAGCAGCCAAGAGCAGGGGGCCAACTATGGCTACACCTTC. Its translation: CASSQEQGANYGYTF.